This T cell receptor (beta chain) was observed in a study of T cells after yellow fever vaccination. Study-wide background: SMART-Seq v4 Ultra Low Input prepared libraries from low-cell fractions.

Regarding the study as a whole: Just a small share of clonotypes turned up in the CD4 compartment as well as the CD8 compartment. Reappearance after the booster was seen for most primary-vaccination clones, at 96% CD4 and 80% to 90% CD8. High-abundance clonotypes from the bulk population could contaminate FACS-sorted repertoires.

This clonotype has only a few counts. The target antigen is unknown. A single record per CDR3 protein comes from TCRdb applying MiXCR to the 5' RACE reads. Among roughly 340,000 distinct CDR3 sequences listed, about 4% were seen once. Sequences were derived from PBMCs, sampled 5 days after the yellow fever booster vaccination. The clonotype originates from a man younger than 30 who received the YFV17D yellow fever vaccine.

CDR3 in DNA: TGTGCCAGTTCTGCCTCCCATCAGCCCCAGCATTTT. Translating gives CASSASHQPQHF. The chain joins TRBV19 to TRBJ1-5; D gene uncertain. The germline V and J ends were trimmed by 8 bases and 5 bases, with 10 bases remaining between them. The CDR3 runs 12 residues. Germline CDR1 LNHDA, CDR2 SQIVND (reference sequence).